What follows is one T cell receptor (beta chain) and its context. Its matching antigen is unknown. This sample was included in a study of shared clonotypes between healthy human individuals. This CDR3 has 15 amino acids. Losses at the gene ends were 4 bases for V and 2 bases for J; bases not matched to a gene: 7. CDR1 is KGHSH, CDR2 LQKENI, per germline. Donors comprised healthy HIV-negative adults lacking recent acute infections or vaccinations. Study-level points and caveats: Non-shared clonotypes had lower generation probabilities than those shared by all four donors.

Original handling: Because ImmunoSEQ provided only junction sequences with no quality scores, the filtering differed. Clones were read by immunoSEQ multiplex PCR, and TCRdb kept only the in-frame ones, dropping some. Clonal size and the V and J genes are those of that table, whereas D and trimming came from the DNA. The sample has fewer than 2.5 million clones; roughly 93% are singletons. Source material: naive CD4+ T cells from PBMCs. Subset indicated: CD45RA+ positively selected. The source is a man aged 18 to 35 in good health. Some clones in this sample may be carry-over from other donors' samples. The V call is TRBV18, the J call TRBJ2-7; 8 positions match TRBD1. CDR3 loop: CASSQTGVGTYEQYF. Here the CDR3 DNA reads TGTGCCAGCTCACAGACAGGGGTGGGGACCTACGAGCAGTACTTC. Full variable domain (remainder filled in from reference TRBV18 and TRBJ2-7): NAGVMQNPRHLVRRRGQEARLRCSPMKGHSHVYWYRQLPEEGLKFMVYLQKENIIDESGMPKERFSAEFPKEGPSILRIQQVVRGDSAAYFCASSQTGVGTYEQYFGPGTRLTVT.